This is a list of T cell receptor beta chains from one sample in a study of blood T cell repertoires in COVID-19. Method: immunoSEQ multiplex PCR; TCRdb's copy keeps in-frame clones and lacks some. The table has some 130,000 clones, approximately 84% seen once. Source material: peripheral blood. The receptors originated from a woman between 50 and 59 years old who had recovered from COVID-19. Each CDR3 is given with its conserved first and last residue. D genes are given only for firm matches. Expanded clones are given a class, and other clones once, few, many or no size at all.

V: TRBV6-1; J: TRBJ1-2; size: -; D: -; DNA: TGTGCCAGCAGTGAATCAGTCAACTATGGCTACACCTTC; CDR3: CASSESVNYGYTF
V: TRBV15; J: TRBJ1-6; size: -; D: -; DNA: TGTGCCACCAGCAGAGATCAGGCAGTGCGCTCCTATAATTCACCCCTCCACTTT; CDR3: CATSRDQAVRSYNSPLHF
V: TRBV3-1/TRBV3-2; J: TRBJ2-1; size: -; D: TRBD2; DNA: TGTGCCAGCAGCCCGACCGGGGGCGGGGGGGAGGTGGGTGAGCAGTTCTTC; CDR3: CASSPTGGGGEVGEQFF
V: TRBV11-2; J: TRBJ2-3; size: -; D: TRBD2; DNA: TGTGCCAGCAGCTTACAACGGGGGGGCCGATCAGATACGCAGTATTTT; CDR3: CASSLQRGGRSDTQYF
V: TRBV5-1; J: TRBJ1-6; size: -; D: TRBD1; DNA: TGCGCCACCACCCACGGGGACAGGGGGAATTCACCCCTCCACTTT; CDR3: CATTHGDRGNSPLHF
V: TRBV5-6; J: TRBJ2-6; size: -; D: -; DNA: TGTGCCAGCAGGACGGGGGTGGATTCTGGGGCCAACGTCCTGACTTTC; CDR3: CASRTGVDSGANVLTF
V: TRBV4-1; J: TRBJ2-1; size: -; D: TRBD2; DNA: TGCGCCAGCAGCAAAGGACTAGCGGGGCCGAGGGGCGGTAATGAGCAGTTCTTC; CDR3: CASSKGLAGPRGGNEQFF
V: TRBV21-1; J: TRBJ1-5; size: -; D: -; DNA: TGTGCCAGCAGCAAAGGCCCAGGTTGGGAGCCCCAGCATTTT; CDR3: CASSKGPGWEPQHF
V: TRBV6-2/TRBV6-3; J: TRBJ2-5; size: -; D: TRBD2; DNA: TGTGCCAGCAGTCCCCCGCTAGCGGGATTCCAAGAGACCCAGTACTTC; CDR3: CASSPPLAGFQETQYF
V: TRBV6-5; J: TRBJ1-1; size: few; D: -; DNA: TGTGCCAGCAGTTACTCGAACAGCTACACTGAAGCTTTCTTT; CDR3: CASSYSNSYTEAFF
V: TRBV2; J: TRBJ1-3; size: -; D: TRBD1; DNA: TGTGCCAGCAGTATGGACAGGGCCTTTTACTCTGGAAACACCATATATTTT; CDR3: CASSMDRAFYSGNTIYF
V: TRBV27; J: TRBJ2-5; size: -; D: -; DNA: TGTGCCACCCCCGGGGGGCGAGAGACCCAGTACTTC; CDR3: CATPGGRETQYF
V: TRBV24-1; J: TRBJ2-2; size: -; D: TRBD1; DNA: TGTGCCACCAGTGTTCAGGGGGACGGGGAGCTGTTTTTT; CDR3: CATSVQGDGELFF
V: TRBV7-9; J: TRBJ1-5; size: -; D: TRBD1; DNA: TGTGCCAGCAGCCCCGGGACAGTTCATCAGCCCCAGCATTTT; CDR3: CASSPGTVHQPQHF
V: TRBV4-1; J: TRBJ2-2; size: -; D: -; DNA: TGCGCCAGCAGCCAAGAAGGACTACTAACCGGGGAGCTGTTTTTT; CDR3: CASSQEGLLTGELFF
V: TRBV11-1; J: TRBJ2-3; size: -; D: -; DNA: TGTGCCAGCAGCTTAGGCCGGGCAGATACGCAGTATTTT; CDR3: CASSLGRADTQYF
V: TRBV5-6; J: TRBJ2-3; size: -; D: -; DNA: TGTGCCAGCAGCTTTTTGTTCGGGGGAGATACGCAGTATTTT; CDR3: CASSFLFGGDTQYF
V: TRBV5-6; J: TRBJ1-4; size: once; D: -; DNA: TGTGCCAGCAGCTTCCGACCGGGACATGCCCTTTCAACTAATGAAAAACTGTTTTTT; CDR3: CASSFRPGHALSTNEKLFF
V: TRBV5-5; J: TRBJ2-1; size: -; D: TRBD2; DNA: TGTGCCAGCAGCGCCACACTAGCGGGAAACAATGAGCAGTTCTTC; CDR3: CASSATLAGNNEQFF
V: TRBV7-3; J: TRBJ2-2; size: -; D: -; DNA: TGTGCCACCGGGACCGGGGAGCTGTTTTTT; CDR3: CATGTGELFF
V: TRBV7-9; J: TRBJ1-1; size: -; D: -; DNA: TGTGCCAGCAGCTCCCAGGGGCGGACTGAAGCTTTCTTT; CDR3: CASSSQGRTEAFF
V: TRBV15; J: TRBJ1-1; size: few; D: TRBD1; DNA: TGTGCCACCAGCAGGGACAGGGGATTGAACACTGAAGCTTTCTTT; CDR3: CATSRDRGLNTEAFF
V: TRBV7-2; J: TRBJ2-5; size: -; D: TRBD2; DNA: TGTGCCAGCAGCTTAAAGGGACTAGCGGGGGGGACCCAAGAGACCCAGTACTTC; CDR3: CASSLKGLAGGTQETQYF
V: TRBV2; J: TRBJ1-5; size: -; D: TRBD1; DNA: TGTGCCAGCAGGTCGGGACAGGGCGTTTATCGTGGCAATCAGCCCCAGCATTTT; CDR3: CASRSGQGVYRGNQPQHF
V: TRBV7-8; J: TRBJ1-5; size: -; D: -; DNA: TGTGCCAGCAGCTTAGCGCGACCCGGTGTAGGGGGAAGCAATCAGCCCCAGCATTTT; CDR3: CASSLARPGVGGSNQPQHF
V: TRBV5-4; J: TRBJ2-2; size: -; D: TRBD2; DNA: TGTGCCAGCAGCCTGGGACTAGCGAGCACCGGGGAGCTGTTTTTT; CDR3: CASSLGLASTGELFF
V: TRBV5-1; J: TRBJ1-4; size: -; D: TRBD1; DNA: TGCGCCAGCAGCCTACAGGGGGGTGATGAAAAACTGTTTTTT; CDR3: CASSLQGGDEKLFF
V: TRBV2; J: TRBJ2-7; size: -; D: TRBD2; DNA: TGTGCCAGCAGTGAAGAGGGACTAGCTAGCTACGAGCAGTACTTC; CDR3: CASSEEGLASYEQYF
V: TRBV9; J: TRBJ2-5; size: -; D: TRBD2; DNA: TGTGCCAGCAGCAGGAGGGGAGGGGCCCAAGAGACCCAGTACTTC; CDR3: CASSRRGGAQETQYF
V: TRBV12-5; J: TRBJ1-1; size: -; D: TRBD1; DNA: TGTGCTAGTGGTTTGTGGTCAGGGGGCTCCACTGAAGCTTTCTTT; CDR3: CASGLWSGGSTEAFF
V: TRBV7-2; J: TRBJ1-1; size: -; D: -; DNA: TGTGCCAGCAGCCTCTCTACAGGGAACACTGAAGCTTTCTTT; CDR3: CASSLSTGNTEAFF
V: TRBV9; J: TRBJ2-3; size: once; D: TRBD2; DNA: TGTGCCAGCAGCGTAGGGGGAGGGCTCACAGATACGCAGTATTTT; CDR3: CASSVGGGLTDTQYF
V: TRBV29-1; J: TRBJ1-3; size: -; D: TRBD1; DNA: TGCAGCGTTGCGACAGGGGCAACTGGAAACACCATATATTTT; CDR3: CSVATGATGNTIYF
V: TRBV7-6; J: TRBJ2-3; size: -; D: TRBD2; DNA: TGTGCCAGCAGCTCTCCGACTAGCGGGAGGAGGGCAGATACGCAGTATTTT; CDR3: CASSSPTSGRRADTQYF
V: TRBV7-3; J: TRBJ2-5; size: -; D: TRBD2; DNA: TGTGCCAGCAGCTTAGGACTAGCCGATTACCAAGAGACCCAGTACTTC; CDR3: CASSLGLADYQETQYF
V: TRBV11-2; J: TRBJ1-3; size: -; D: -; DNA: TGTGCCAGCAGCTTAACGGACACAAGAAACACCATATATTTT; CDR3: CASSLTDTRNTIYF
V: TRBV5-1; J: TRBJ1-3; size: -; D: TRBD1; DNA: TGCGCCAGCAGCTTACAGGGGATCTCTGGAAACACCATATATTTT; CDR3: CASSLQGISGNTIYF
V: TRBV4-1; J: TRBJ1-6; size: few; D: -; DNA: TGCGCCAGCAGCCCCACCTACTCCTATAATTCACCCCTCCACTTT; CDR3: CASSPTYSYNSPLHF